A selection of T cell receptor beta chains follows, all from one sample in a study of T cell changes during pregnancy in multiple sclerosis. The protocol was immunoSEQ multiplex PCR, while the TCRdb copy is restricted to in-frame clones and leaves out a portion. The data show 15,000 to 20,000 clones, roughly four fifths seen once. The sequenced sample was CD8+ T cells from peripheral blood mononuclear cells, obtained in the second trimester of pregnancy. These receptors came from a female donor in good health, enrolled as a control in a pregnancy study. The conserved cysteine and the conserved F or W are not part of the CDR3 here. Fields, in order: J gene, V gene, CDR3 protein.

TRBJ2-1 TRBV25-1 ASSEPSGGGSEQF
TRBJ2-5 TRBV6-5 ASSSDIQETQY
TRBJ1-1 TRBV5-6 ASSFRPGAEAF
TRBJ2-7 TRBV6-1 ASSVGTWVSGYEQY
TRBJ1-1 TRBV11-2 ASSVNRDGTEAF
TRBJ2-1 TRBV7-6 ASSLVLGGSNEQF
TRBJ2-2 TRBV7-3 ASSPGGPGELF
TRBJ1-5 TRBV2 ASSEPTGGVFQPQH
TRBJ2-7 TRBV4-2 ASSQEQQGSYEQY
TRBJ2-1 TRBV5-8 ASKLVFSREQF
TRBJ1-2 TRBV29-1 SVATGGYGYT
TRBJ2-5 TRBV15 ATWTGETQY
TRBJ2-2 TRBV28 ASRGQPPGTGELF
TRBJ1-1 TRBV7-6 ASSSMIQASTEAF
TRBJ1-1 TRBV5-4 AGSPGLTGLVF
TRBJ2-3 TRBV19 ASSIVAELTDTQY
TRBJ2-3 TRBV19 ASSISLTNTDTQY
TRBJ1-5 TRBV4-3 ASSVEADRGRQPQH
TRBJ2-1 TRBV11-3 ASSPRTSGGYREQF
TRBJ2-5 TRBV28 ASSSEGTNQETQY
TRBJ2-1 TRBV29-1 SAEGGSSSYNEQF
TRBJ1-5 TRBV7-8 ASSFVIGGNQPQH
TRBJ2-1 TRBV9 ASSPSWAGGFSQF
TRBJ1-2 TRBV4-3 ASSPEPAGANYGYT
TRBJ2-1 TRBV28 ASRSDRGGYNEQF
TRBJ1-2 TRBV30 AWSVLGLLTLDGYT
TRBJ1-3 TRBV29-1 SVVGGETGNTIY
TRBJ2-5 TRBV9 ASSAGPGGETQY
TRBJ2-1 TRBV5-8 ASSLMALGDEQF
TRBJ2-3 TRBV5-1 ASSLGSGGTDTQY
TRBJ1-2 TRBV10-3 AISESIYRAGAPYGYT
TRBJ1-4 TRBV28 ASSFWWRAQNEKLF
TRBJ2-2 TRBV4-2 ASSQDEAGGAGELF
TRBJ1-1 TRBV6-5 ASSIQILTEIH
TRBJ1-3 TRBV19 ASNPLDSVGNTIY
TRBJ1-5 TRBV6-6 ASNSVTGYQPQH
TRBJ1-2 TRBV4-3 ASSQGDDWGLGYT
TRBJ1-2 TRBV7-8 ASSLGEGGTNYGYT
TRBJ1-1 TRBV5-8 ASSLMDSNTEAF
TRBJ2-7 TRBV27 ASSSAVDRALY
TRBJ2-1 TRBV6-5 AIQLAGNEQF
TRBJ2-7 TRBV7-9 ASSPTGYEQY
TRBJ2-2 TRBV11-2 ASSQGPGVEAGELF
TRBJ2-5 TRBV7-8 ASSSETSWAKETQY
TRBJ2-7 TRBV13 ASSSGLARGYEQY
TRBJ1-1 TRBV7-9 ASSPRTGLNTEAF
TRBJ2-7 TRBV4-3 ASSQDWTGAIYEQY
TRBJ1-2 TRBV6-4 ASSPQGAGYGYT
TRBJ2-3 TRBV7-9 ASSPDSADTQY
TRBJ1-6 TRBV29-1 SPKRRTDYNSPLH